This TCR beta chain originates from a study of shared clonotypes between healthy human individuals. All donors were healthy HIV-negative adults lacking recent acute infections or vaccinations. Combination of CD45RO+ cells with CCR7-negative CD45RA+ TemRA cells was used for CD8 memory. Replicate PCRs run on sorted subsets employed approximately 180 ng DNA, 25,000 to 35,000 T cell genomes. Authors' data handling: Filtering differed since immunoSEQ provided only junctions, with no quality scores. The protocol was immunoSEQ multiplex PCR, while the TCRdb copy is restricted to in-frame clones and leaves out a portion. For V, J and clone size, that table is used; D and trimming come from the DNA. This table has about 96,000 clones, approximately 75% appearing once. The CDR3 sequence is 17 residues long. The germline gives CDR1 MNHNS, CDR2 SASEGT. Trimming at V came to 4 bases and at J to 3 bases, leaving 12 bases not matched to a gene.

This chain uses TRBV6-1 with TRBJ2-7; 10 nucleotides agree with TRBD2. Source material: memory CD8+ T cells sorted from blood. Subset denoted: CD45RO+ cells pooled with CCR7-negative TemRA cells. The TCR originated in a man under 40 in good health. The CDR3 DNA is TGTGCCAGCAGTGCGCTAGCGGGAGTTCTCGAACGCTACGAGCAGTACTTC. Translated, it gives CASSALAGVLERYEQYF.